This T cell receptor beta chain is from a study of blood T cell repertoires in COVID-19 (dated by TCRdb to 2019 to 2021). About the study as a whole: Samples from collaborators originated in the United States, Italy and Spain and spanned both the acute and convalescent phases of COVID-19. Deeply sampled blood TCRbeta repertoires from subjects exposed to, actively infected with, or recovered from COVID-19 were included in the dataset. A de-identified subject ID, COVID-19 status, age in years and sex were almost always included in the sample metadata. Where available, HLA class I and class II types were taken from metadata supplied by the sample provider and were not determined by assay-based typing. The material from the prospective study consisted of cDNA or gDNA derived from T cells, B-cell-depleted T cells, or PBMCs. The repertoires were released in a freely available public database meant as a resource for research on the immune response to SARS-CoV-2. The samples were drawn from two sources: the first 160 participants of the ongoing ImmuneRACE study, and over 950 subjects contributed by 6 global collaborators.

The immunoSEQ Assay, a bias-controlled multiplex PCR, was used to amplify TCRbeta CDR3 regions from genomic DNA. Per the original workflow: Within the assay, amplification of reference gene primers was used to estimate how many nucleated cells each sample contained. Sequence reads were collapsed and filtered to measure the absolute abundance of every unique TCRbeta CDR3 rearrangement. For each sample, productive Simpson clonality was calculated by taking the square root of Simpson's diversity index across productive rearrangements. TCRdb limited this immuneACCESS table to in-frame rearrangements with V and J called. A share of clones is missing; checked studies link under half to unresolved V genes, and the rest is unexplained. V, J and clone size reflect that table, while D and trimming were determined from the DNA. The sample table lists 300,000 to 450,000 clones, more than 70% of them with a count of one. Clones ranked in the top ten supply 2% to 2.5% of the sample.

This clone was detected only once. The antigen it recognizes is unknown. No clone much larger than this one lies a single base away; base qualities are absent. The CDR3, cysteine through phenylalanine, is 15 amino acids long. Only the CDR3 DNA stays, 45 bases, in frame from base 1. The V and J ends are trimmed by 5 bases and 7 bases, leaving 17 bases between them. CDR1 and CDR2 (SEHNR, FQNEAQ) derive from the germline V gene (reference sequence). One collaborating source in Seattle enrolled patients while the patients were actively infected and followed the patients over time throughout the course of disease. The collaborating institutions used their own protocols to collect whole blood in K2EDTA tubes. For TCRbeta analysis, collaborators shipped samples as frozen whole blood, isolated PBMCs, or DNA extracted from either of those sample types. On the study overall, not on this receptor specifically: The amount of clinical and demographic metadata varied by source and participant and was provided uncurated.

The sequence joins TRBV7-9 to TRBJ2-2, with a tentative D gene TRBD1 over 6 matching bases. This TCR was sampled from a woman aged 55-70 years with COVID-19, enrolled during active disease. Sequenced material: peripheral blood. This receptor carries the CDR3 CASSPRDTDFGELFF. The sequenced DNA is TGTGCCAGCAGCCCCAGGGACACCGATTTCGGGGAGCTGTTTTTT.